This T cell receptor (beta chain) came from a study of blood T cell repertoires in COVID-19. Profiled with immunoSEQ multiplex PCR; TCRdb holds only in-frame clones, not every one. Altogether about 250,000 clones are present, 85% being singletons, with the ten largest covering 8.5% to 9.5%. The sample comprised PBMCs or T cells enriched from blood (not recorded which). The TCR was taken from a woman aged 45-65 years with acute COVID-19.

This chain's CDR3 is CASSEYTKGDEKLFF. CDR3 sequence (DNA): TGTGCCAGCAGTGAGTACACCAAAGGGGATGAAAAACTGTTTTTT. V gene TRBV25-1 combines with J gene TRBJ1-4; the D gene is possibly TRBD1 (5 bases). The ends were cut back, 3 bases at V and 6 bases at J, with 14 bases in the middle. The CDR3 consists of 15 residues. Germline assignment: CDR1 MGHDK and CDR2 SYGVNS. Full variable domain (missing parts from reference TRBV25-1 and TRBJ1-4): EADIYQTPRYLVIGTGKKITLECSQTMGHDKMYWYQQDPGMELHLIHYSYGVNSTEKGDLSSESTVSRIRTEHFPLTLESARPSHTSQYLCASSEYTKGDEKLFFGSGTQLSVL.